This T cell receptor beta chain originates from a study of blood T cell repertoires in COVID-19 (dated by TCRdb to the early 2020s). With regard to the full study: Samples from collaborators originated in the United States, Italy and Spain and spanned both the acute and convalescent phases of COVID-19. The samples were drawn from two sources: the first 160 participants of the ongoing ImmuneRACE study, and fewer than 1,500 subjects contributed by 6 global collaborators. The prospective study material was composed of cDNA or gDNA derived from T cells, B-cell-depleted T cells, or PBMCs. Where HLA class I and class II types were available, the types were taken from metadata supplied by the sample provider, not from assay-based typing. Subjects who had been exposed to COVID-19, were actively infected with it, or had recovered from it provided the deeply sampled blood TCRbeta repertoires that made up the dataset. Sample metadata almost always included a de-identified subject ID, COVID-19 status, age in years and sex. A freely available public database, intended as a resource for researchers studying the immune response to SARS-CoV-2, is where the repertoires were released.

Study-wide findings and limitations: The amount of clinical and demographic metadata varied by source and participant and was provided uncurated.

Collaborating institutions collected whole blood in K2EDTA tubes following their own protocols. Collaborator samples were shipped for TCRbeta analysis as frozen whole blood, isolated PBMCs, or DNA extracted from either sample type. As regards this clone: Its antigen specificity is not known. Within one base of it there is no much larger clone, and no base qualities were kept.

The immunoSEQ Assay, a bias-controlled multiplex PCR, was used to amplify TCRbeta CDR3 regions from genomic DNA. Regarding the original processing steps: Nucleated cell counts per sample were estimated from amplification of reference gene primers within the assay. To quantify the absolute abundance of each unique TCRbeta CDR3 rearrangement, sequence reads were collapsed and filtered. Productive Simpson clonality was computed per sample as the square root of Simpson's diversity index over productive rearrangements. Sourced from immuneACCESS, this table was stored by TCRdb with only in-frame sequences that have V and J called. A share of the clones is absent; for the studies checked, an unresolved V gene accounts for under half, and the remainder has no known explanation. The V and J calls and clone size were taken over from that table, and D and trimming were inferred from the DNA. This sample has around 30,000 clones in its table, and just over 90% of those were observed once. Together, the top ten hold more than 3% of the sample.

The clonotype was recovered from a man aged 55 to 70 with acute or convalescent COVID-19. Sequences were obtained from peripheral blood.

In nucleotides, the sequence is TGTGCCAGCAGTCAGAGGGCTATAAGCGCCGAGCAGTACGTC. Translation gives CASSQRAISAEQYV. The receptor chain draws on TRBV6-6 and TRBJ2-7; the best D guess is TRBD2, with 5 bases matching. Between the V and J ends, shortened by 5 bases and 6 bases respectively, the junction contains 17 bases. Taken from the germline V gene (reference sequence), the CDR1 and CDR2 loops are MNHNY and SVGAGI. Measured from the cysteine to the valine, the CDR3 is 14 residues long. The kept DNA is CDR3 alone, 42 bases in frame from the first base.